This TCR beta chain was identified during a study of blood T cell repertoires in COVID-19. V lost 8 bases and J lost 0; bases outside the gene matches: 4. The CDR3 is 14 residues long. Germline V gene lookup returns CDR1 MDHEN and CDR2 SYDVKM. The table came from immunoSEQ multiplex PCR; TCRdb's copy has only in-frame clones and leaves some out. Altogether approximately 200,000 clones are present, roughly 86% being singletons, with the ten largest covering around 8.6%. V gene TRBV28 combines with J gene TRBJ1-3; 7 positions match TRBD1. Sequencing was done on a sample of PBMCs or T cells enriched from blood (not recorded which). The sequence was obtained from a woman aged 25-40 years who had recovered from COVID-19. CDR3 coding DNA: TGTGCCAGCGTGGACAGGAGCTCTGGAAACACCATATATTTT. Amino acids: CASVDRSSGNTIYF.